A single sample gave rise to the 11 T cell receptor beta chains below, sequenced in a study of regulatory T cells in long-lasting Graves disease. Building the TCR beta libraries relied on iRepertoire HTBI primers, and CDR3 regions underwent Arm-PCR. Via MiXCR, TCRdb re-called the multiplex PCR reads, giving one row per CDR3 protein. The sample consists of 550,000 to 700,000 distinct CDR3 sequences, roughly 15% of them appearing once. The time point denotes: newly diagnosed GD, antithyroid drugs for less than 3 months. TCR sequences were obtained from RNA taken from PBMCs. This sample was shared with a second study, whose subject was T cells in Graves' hyperthyroidism and ophthalmopathy.

The specimen was peripheral blood mononuclear cells (PBMCs), collected at new diagnosis, from a patient treated with antithyroid drugs. The source is a man aged 18-30 years with Graves disease.

The sample holds many counts of this clonotype. The V call is TRBV7-9, the J call TRBJ2-3; tentatively, D is TRBD1 or TRBD2 (5 bases each). Looked up from germline, CDR1 is SEHNR and CDR2 is FQNEAQ (reference sequence). CDR3 length: 15 amino acids. V was trimmed by 0 bases and J by 4 bases, leaving 11 bases between them. The CDR3 DNA reads TGTGCCAGCAGCTTAGCCCTGGGGGTGCCAGATACGCAGTATTTT. Translation gives CASSLALGVPDTQYF.

This clonotype came up many times. The genes are TRBV2 and TRBJ2-5; D unresolved. CDR3 size: 12 residues. Per germline, CDR1 SNHLY and CDR2 FYNNEI. Trimming stripped 8 bases from V and 2 bases from J, with 9 bases between. CDR3 coding DNA: TGTGCCAGCCGGCTATTTCAAGAGACCCAGTACTTC. Amino acids: CASRLFQETQYF.

Note on this clonotype: At one end, the junction sequence differs from germline, possibly due to a read error. The V gene is TRBV28, the J gene TRBJ1-2; 9 bases agree with TRBD1. This CDR3 is 11 amino acids long. Germline CDR1 reads MDHEN; CDR2 reads SYDVKM. CDR3: CVSHRGPGYTF. In DNA form, the CDR3 reads TGTGTCAGCCACAGGGGGCCTGGCTACACCTTC.

The chain links TRBV6-2 or TRBV6-3 to TRBJ2-1, with D unresolved. CDR3 length: 15 amino acids. Trimming stripped 5 bases from V and 12 bases from J, with 23 bases between. The germline gives CDR1 MNHEY, CDR2 SVGEGT. Written as DNA, the CDR3 is TGTGCCAGCAGTCGACCCATAGACACGATCGATGGGCAGTTCTTC. Protein product: CASSRPIDTIDGQFF.

The genes are TRBV15 and TRBJ2-1; TRBD2 agrees at 11 bases. The CDR3 length is 15 residues. V lost 8 bases and J lost 4; bases outside the gene matches: 7. Per germline, CDR1 LNHNV and CDR2 YYDKDF (reference sequence). This CDR3 reads CATHPGTSGYNEQFF. The CDR3 coding sequence is TGTGCCACCCATCCCGGGACTAGCGGTTACAATGAGCAGTTCTTC.

This clonotype has at least ten counts. The chain is built from TRBV16 and TRBJ2-7; 12 bases agree with TRBD1. The V segment lost 4 bases and the J segment 5 bases; nucleotides outside the gene matches: 9. CDR3 length equals 16 residues. Germline assignment: CDR1 KGHSY and CDR2 FQNENV. The CDR3 loop is CASSPRGTGGWHEQYF. In DNA, the CDR3 is TGTGCCAGCAGCCCCCGCGGGACAGGGGGCTGGCACGAGCAGTACTTC.

V gene TRBV5-4 combines with J gene TRBJ2-7; 13 bases fit TRBD2. This CDR3 contains 16 residues. Germline V gene sequence: CDR1 SGHNT, CDR2 YYREEE (reference sequence). J gave up 5 bases and V 4 bases, and 9 bases lay outside the gene matches. In DNA form, the CDR3 reads TGTGCCAGCAGCAACCAAGGACTAGCGGGAGCTCACGAGCAGTACTTC. It is translated as CASSNQGLAGAHEQYF. The whole variable domain, remainder taken from reference TRBV5-4 and TRBJ2-7, is ETGVTQSPTHLIKTRGQQVTLRCSSQSGHNTVSWYQQALGQGPQFIFQYYREEENGRGNFPPRFSGLQFPNYSSELNVNALELDDSALYLCASSNQGLAGAHEQYFGPGTRLTVT.

V usage is TRBV6-2 or TRBV6-3 and J usage is TRBJ1-5, with D uncertain. CDR1 is MNHEY, CDR2 SVGEGT, per germline. CDR3 size: 13 residues. With 5 bases removed from V and 6 bases from J, the gap between germline ends came to 11 bases. This CDR3 is CASSEPGTQPQHF. CDR3 DNA: TGTGCCAGCAGTGAACCGGGAACTCAGCCCCAGCATTTT.

This clonotype was observed many times. The rearrangement links TRBV29-1 to TRBJ2-7; D perhaps matches TRBD1 (6 bases). This CDR3 contains 14 residues. V lost 2 bases and J 3 bases, leaving 14 bases between the germline ends. Germline CDR1 reads SQVTM; CDR2 reads ANQGSEA. In DNA form, the CDR3 reads TGCAGCGTTGAACAGGCCCAGGGGAACTACGAGCAGTACTTC. Encoded protein: CSVEQAQGNYEQYF.

The rearrangement links TRBV5-1 to TRBJ2-2; D is unresolved. Germline CDR1 is SGHRS and CDR2 is YFSETQ. The CDR3 runs 12 residues. The V end was cut by 5 bases, the J end by 6 bases, with 8 bases between. The CDR3 spells CASREGPGELFF. The CDR3 DNA follows: TGCGCCAGCAGGGAAGGTCCCGGGGAGCTGTTTTTT.

The genes are TRBV18 and TRBJ1-4; D possibly corresponds to TRBD1 (6 bases). With 2 bases removed from V and 8 bases from J, the gap between germline ends came to 12 bases. CDR3 length: 14 amino acids. Germline V CDR1 and CDR2: KGHSH, LQKENI. In DNA form, the CDR3 reads TGTGCCAGCTCACCATCGGGGGCAGGGGAAAAACTGTTTTTT. This gives the protein CASSPSGAGEKLFF.